The 8 T cell receptor beta chains reported below all come from one sample, sequenced in a study of early T cells in non-severe SARS-CoV-2 infection. One entry per CDR3 protein results from TCRdb running MiXCR on the 5' RACE reads. In the table there are about 90,000 distinct CDR3 sequences, about an eighth of which are singletons. Sequencing was performed on whole blood, taken at baseline. All receptors come from an adult who was a healthcare worker with PCR-confirmed SARS-CoV-2 infection or an uninfected control (not recorded which).

This clonotype was observed at least ten times. This rearrangement joins TRBV7-8 to TRBJ2-7; D is unresolved. V lost 1 base to trimming and J lost 2 bases, with 9 bases between them. Per the germline V gene, CDR1 is SGHVS and CDR2 is FQNEAQ. The CDR3 has 14 amino acids. In nucleotides, the CDR3 is TGTGCCAGCAGCTTAGGTAGTACCACCTACGAGCAGTACTTC. Its translation: CASSLGSTTYEQYF.

This clonotype was detected many times. V and J are TRBV7-3 and TRBJ1-2, with TRBD1 as a possible D gene (5 bases). The V and J ends lost 1 base and 12 bases respectively, with 15 bases between them. Germline values: CDR1 SGHTA, CDR2 FQGTGA. The CDR3 consists of 13 residues. The CDR3 loop reads CASSLSREARHTF. CDR3 DNA sequence: TGTGCCAGCAGCTTAAGCAGGGAGGCTAGGCACACCTTC.

The chain carries TRBV19 and TRBJ1-1, with D tentatively TRBD1 (5 bases). This CDR3 is 13 amino acids long. Trimming pared 4 bases from V and 1 base from J, leaving 7 bases between. Germline assignment: CDR1 LNHDA and CDR2 SQIVND (reference sequence). CDR3 in DNA: TGTGCCAGTAGTACAACAGGGAACACTGAAGCTTTCTTT. Amino acid sequence: CASSTTGNTEAFF.

This clonotype was seen repeatedly, ten times or more. The chain employs TRBV7-6 and TRBJ2-6; D is unresolved. V gave up 4 bases and J gave up 1 base, with 14 bases separating them. Germline-derived CDR1 and CDR2 are SGHVS and FNYEAQ. This CDR3 region has 17 residues. CDR3 amino acids: CASSSPRGASGANVLTF. The CDR3 DNA is TGTGCCAGCAGCTCCCCTCGAGGTGCTTCTGGGGCCAACGTCCTGACTTTC.

V gene TRBV7-6 combines with J gene TRBJ2-5; tentatively, D is TRBD1 or TRBD2 (6 bases each). Germline CDR1 SGHVS, CDR2 FNYEAQ. The CDR3 is 15 residues long. Trimming shortened V by 4 bases and J by 1 base, and 13 bases separated the two germline ends. This CDR3 reads CASSSRGTLQETQYF. The CDR3 region has the DNA TGTGCCAGCAGCTCACGGGGGACACTCCAAGAGACCCAGTACTTC.

The chain is built from TRBV14 and TRBJ2-5, with TRBD2 matching over 13 bases. Germline V lookup: CDR1 SGHDN, CDR2 FVKESK. J lost 4 bases, V lost 3 bases, and 14 bases had no gene match. CDR3 length: 19 amino acids. CDR3 DNA sequence: TGTGCCAGCAGCCACTACCCGGGACTAGCGGGATCCTGGGGAGAGACCCAGTACTTC. This translates into CASSHYPGLAGSWGETQYF.

This clonotype was seen ten or more times. This chain links TRBV12-3 or TRBV12-4 with TRBJ1-3, with D uncertain. This CDR3 has 14 residues. V lost 3 bases and J lost 0, with 6 bases in between. CDR3: CASSFTRSGNTIYF. The CDR3 DNA sequence: TGTGCCAGCAGTTTTACCCGCTCTGGAAACACCATATATTTT.

This clonotype was detected ten times or more. The J gene is TRBJ2-5, the V gene TRBV15; 13 nucleotides match TRBD2. This CDR3 comprises 15 residues. In germline, CDR1 is LNHNV, CDR2 YYDKDF (reference sequence). Trimming took 6 bases from V and 3 from J; bases not matched to a gene: 4. CDR3 coding DNA: TGTGCCACCAGGCCCGGGACTAGCGGGAAAGAGACCCAGTACTTC. Amino acid sequence: CATRPGTSGKETQYF. The full variable domain, rest sourced from reference TRBV15 and TRBJ2-5, is DAMVIQNPRYQVTQFGKPVTLSCSQTLNHNVMYWYQQKSSQAPKLLFHYYDKDFNNEADTPDNFQSRRPNTSFCFLDIRSPGLGDTAMYLCATRPGTSGKETQYFGPGTRLLVL.